Sequencing of this T cell receptor (beta chain) was carried out in a study of CD8 T cells in ankylosing spondylitis. Study-level points and caveats: In peripheral blood, disease-linked CD8+ clones occurred at relatively low frequencies. Disease-associated clones were reportedly significantly overrepresented in matched ankylosing spondylitis synovial fluid.

Libraries for TCR beta were made by quantitative 5'-RACE with molecular barcodes. One entry per CDR3 protein results from TCRdb running MiXCR on the 5' RACE reads. The data show roughly 97,000 distinct CDR3 sequences, roughly 8.3% seen once. The germline V gene encodes CDR1 LNHDA and CDR2 SQIVND (reference sequence). V was shortened by 6 bases and J by 5 bases, with 20 bases between the two germline ends. The CDR3 totals 15 residues. This clonotype was recorded many times. No antigen is known for it. The receptor was isolated from a male donor with ankylosing spondylitis or in good health (not recorded which). Sample: blood, either unsorted or a sorted T cell fraction (not recorded which). The rearrangement uses TRBV19 and TRBJ2-7, with TRBD1 as a possible D gene (5 bases). The chain's CDR3 is CASSLAARGWNEQYF. Here the CDR3 DNA reads TGTGCCAGTAGCCTCGCCGCTAGGGGATGGAACGAGCAGTACTTC.